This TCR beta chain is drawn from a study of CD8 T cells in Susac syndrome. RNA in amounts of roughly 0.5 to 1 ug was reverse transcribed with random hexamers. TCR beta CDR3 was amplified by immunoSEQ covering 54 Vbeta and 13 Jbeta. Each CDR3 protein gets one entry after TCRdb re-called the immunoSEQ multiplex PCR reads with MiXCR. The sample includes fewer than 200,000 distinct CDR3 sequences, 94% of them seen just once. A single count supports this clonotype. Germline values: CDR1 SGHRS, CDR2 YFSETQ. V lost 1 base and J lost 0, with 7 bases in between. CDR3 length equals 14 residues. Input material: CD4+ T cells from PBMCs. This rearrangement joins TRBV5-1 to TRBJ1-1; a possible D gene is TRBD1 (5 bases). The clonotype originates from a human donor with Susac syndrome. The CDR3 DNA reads TGCGCCAGCAGCTTGATAGGGGTGAACACTGAAGCTTTCTTT. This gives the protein CASSLIGVNTEAFF.